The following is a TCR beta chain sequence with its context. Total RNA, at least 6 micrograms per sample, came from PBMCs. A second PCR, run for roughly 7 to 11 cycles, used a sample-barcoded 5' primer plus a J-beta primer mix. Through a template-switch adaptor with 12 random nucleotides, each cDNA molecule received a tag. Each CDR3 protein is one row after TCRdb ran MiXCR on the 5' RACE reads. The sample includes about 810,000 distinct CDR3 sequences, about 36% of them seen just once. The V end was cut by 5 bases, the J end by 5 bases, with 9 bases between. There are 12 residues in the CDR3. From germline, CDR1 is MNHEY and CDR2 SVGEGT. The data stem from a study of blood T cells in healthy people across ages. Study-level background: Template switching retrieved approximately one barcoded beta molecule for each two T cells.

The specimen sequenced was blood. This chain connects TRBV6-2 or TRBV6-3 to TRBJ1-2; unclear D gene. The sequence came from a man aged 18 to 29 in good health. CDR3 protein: CASSPAGYGYTF. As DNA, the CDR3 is TGTGCCAGCAGTCCGGCGGGTTATGGCTACACCTTC.